The 4 T cell receptor beta chains given below trace back to one sample, sequenced in a study of radiotherapy plus CTLA-4 blockade in lung cancer. Clones were read by immunoSEQ multiplex PCR, and TCRdb kept only the in-frame ones, dropping some. The data hold under 70,000 clones, with 60% to 80% observed a single time. Sequenced here: peripheral blood, sampled from a patient treated with radiotherapy plus ipilimumab. All receptors derive from a human donor with non-small cell lung cancer who had a complete response to radiotherapy plus ipilimumab.

This sequence joins TRBV7-2 and TRBJ1-4; no clear D gene. The germline V and J ends were trimmed by 4 bases and 4 bases, with 13 bases remaining between them. This CDR3 has 15 residues. CDR1 is SGHTA and CDR2 is FQGNSA in the germline V gene. The CDR3 reads CASSYHMTGNEKLFF. As DNA, the CDR3 is TGTGCCAGCAGCTACCACATGACGGGTAATGAAAAACTGTTTTTT.

The V gene is TRBV11-2, the J gene TRBJ1-2, with TRBD1 identical over 8 bases. CDR3 length: 16 residues. Unmatched junction bases numbered 10, after V lost 5 bases and J lost 2 bases. In germline, CDR1 is SGHAT, CDR2 FQNNGV. The CDR3 nucleotides read TGTGCCAGCAGCCGACTCCGGGACAGGACCAACTATGGCTACACCTTC. It yields the protein CASSRLRDRTNYGYTF.

The chain carries TRBV7-2 and TRBJ2-1; maybe TRBD1 (5 bases). V was shortened by 4 bases and J by 10 bases, with 8 bases between the two germline ends. CDR3 size: 11 residues. The V gene's germline CDR1 is SGHTA and CDR2 FQGNSA. CDR3 protein: CASSSRTEQFF. The CDR3 region has the DNA TGTGCCAGCAGCTCTCGGACAGAGCAGTTCTTC.

The chain uses TRBV21-1 and TRBJ2-7; the table's D call of TRBD1 was not tested on the DNA. TRBV21-1 has pseudogene status. The CDR3 runs to 14 residues. The CDR3 DNA sequence: TGTGCCAGCACCACAGGGAAGGAGGAGGCTGGGCAGTACGTC. Residues: CASTTGKEEAGQYV.